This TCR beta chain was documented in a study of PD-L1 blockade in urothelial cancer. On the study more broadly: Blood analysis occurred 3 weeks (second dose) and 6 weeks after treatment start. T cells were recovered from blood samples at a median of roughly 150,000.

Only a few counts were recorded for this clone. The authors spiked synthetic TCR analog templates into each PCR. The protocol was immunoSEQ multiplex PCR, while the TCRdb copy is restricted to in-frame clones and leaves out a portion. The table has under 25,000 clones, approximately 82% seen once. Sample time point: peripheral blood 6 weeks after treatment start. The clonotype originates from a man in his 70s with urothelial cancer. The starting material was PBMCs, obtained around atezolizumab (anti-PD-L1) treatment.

The CDR3 DNA reads TGTGCCAGCTCACGGGGAGACCCGAATCAGCCCCAGCATTTT. This encodes CASSRGDPNQPQHF. The gene calls are TRBV18 and TRBJ1-5; D unresolved. This CDR3 has 14 residues. V gave up 4 bases and J gave up 4 bases, with 11 bases separating them. Germline V gene data show CDR1 as KGHSH and CDR2 as LQKENI.